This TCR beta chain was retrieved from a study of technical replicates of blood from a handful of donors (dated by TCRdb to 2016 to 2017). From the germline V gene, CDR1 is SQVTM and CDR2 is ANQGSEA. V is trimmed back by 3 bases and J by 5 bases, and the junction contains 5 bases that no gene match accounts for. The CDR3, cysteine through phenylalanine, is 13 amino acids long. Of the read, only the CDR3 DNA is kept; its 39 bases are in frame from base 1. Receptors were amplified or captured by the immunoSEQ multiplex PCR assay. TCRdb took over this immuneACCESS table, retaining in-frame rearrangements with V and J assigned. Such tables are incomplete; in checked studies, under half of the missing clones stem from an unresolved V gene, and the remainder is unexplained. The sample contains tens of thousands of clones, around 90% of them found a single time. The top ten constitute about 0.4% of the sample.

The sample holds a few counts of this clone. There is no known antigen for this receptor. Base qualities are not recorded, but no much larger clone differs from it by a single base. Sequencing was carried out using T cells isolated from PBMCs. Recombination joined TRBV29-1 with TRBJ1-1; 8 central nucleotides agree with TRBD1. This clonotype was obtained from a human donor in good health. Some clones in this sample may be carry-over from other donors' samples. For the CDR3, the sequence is CSVDGQGWTEAFF. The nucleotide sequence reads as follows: TGCAGCGTTGACGGACAGGGCTGGACTGAAGCTTTCTTT.